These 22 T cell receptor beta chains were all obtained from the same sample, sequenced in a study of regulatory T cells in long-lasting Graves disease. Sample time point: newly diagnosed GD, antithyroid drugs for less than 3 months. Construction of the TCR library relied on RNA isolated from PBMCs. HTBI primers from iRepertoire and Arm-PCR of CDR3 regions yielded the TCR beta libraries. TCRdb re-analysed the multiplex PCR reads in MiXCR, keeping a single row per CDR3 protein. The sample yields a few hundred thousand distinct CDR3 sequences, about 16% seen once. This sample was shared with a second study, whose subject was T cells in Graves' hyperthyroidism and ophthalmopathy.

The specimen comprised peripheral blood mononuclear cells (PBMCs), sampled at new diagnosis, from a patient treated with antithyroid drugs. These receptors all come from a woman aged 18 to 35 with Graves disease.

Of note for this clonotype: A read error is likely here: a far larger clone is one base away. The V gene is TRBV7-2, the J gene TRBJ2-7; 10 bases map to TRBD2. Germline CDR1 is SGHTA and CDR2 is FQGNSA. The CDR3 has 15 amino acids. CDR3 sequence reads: CVSSFPLAGVDEQYF. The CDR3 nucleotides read TGTGTCAGCAGCTTCCCCCTAGCGGGAGTGGACGAGCAGTACTTC.

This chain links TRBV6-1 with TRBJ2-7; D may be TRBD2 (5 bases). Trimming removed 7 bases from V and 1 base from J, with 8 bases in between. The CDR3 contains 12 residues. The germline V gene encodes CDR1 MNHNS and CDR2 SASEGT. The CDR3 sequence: CASMGGSYEQYF. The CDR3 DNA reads TGTGCCAGCATGGGCGGGTCCTACGAGCAGTACTTC.

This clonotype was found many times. The CDR3 is CASSRTGTSLETQYF. CDR3 coding DNA: TGTGCCAGCAGCCGAACCGGGACTAGCCTGGAGACCCAGTACTTC. The V call is TRBV5-4, the J call TRBJ2-5, with 9 nucleotides matching TRBD2. V shed 4 bases, J shed 5 bases, and the junction held 9 bases outside the gene matches. This CDR3 contains 15 residues. Looked up from germline, CDR1 is SGHNT and CDR2 is YYREEE (reference sequence).

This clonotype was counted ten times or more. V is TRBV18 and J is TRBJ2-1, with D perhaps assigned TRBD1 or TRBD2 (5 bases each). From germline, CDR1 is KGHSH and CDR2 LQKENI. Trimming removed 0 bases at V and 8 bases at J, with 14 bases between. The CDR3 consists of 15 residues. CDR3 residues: CASSPPGPDRHEQFF. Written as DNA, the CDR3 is TGTGCCAGCTCACCACCGGGACCAGATCGCCATGAGCAGTTCTTC.

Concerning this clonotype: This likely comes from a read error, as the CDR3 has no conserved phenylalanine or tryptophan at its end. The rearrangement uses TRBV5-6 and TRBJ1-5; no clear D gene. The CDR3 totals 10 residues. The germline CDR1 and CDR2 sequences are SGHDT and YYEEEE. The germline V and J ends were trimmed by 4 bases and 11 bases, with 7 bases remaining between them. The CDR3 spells CASSPLAQHL. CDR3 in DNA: TGTGCCAGCAGCCCCCTAGCCCAGCATCTT.

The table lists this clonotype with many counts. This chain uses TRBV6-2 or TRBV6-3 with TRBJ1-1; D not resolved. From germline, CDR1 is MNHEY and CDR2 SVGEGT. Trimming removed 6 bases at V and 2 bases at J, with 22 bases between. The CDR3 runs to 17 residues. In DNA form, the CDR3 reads TGTGCCAGCAGCTCAACAGCGAACCCCGGCGGCAACACTGAAGCTTTCTTT. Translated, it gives CASSSTANPGGNTEAFF.

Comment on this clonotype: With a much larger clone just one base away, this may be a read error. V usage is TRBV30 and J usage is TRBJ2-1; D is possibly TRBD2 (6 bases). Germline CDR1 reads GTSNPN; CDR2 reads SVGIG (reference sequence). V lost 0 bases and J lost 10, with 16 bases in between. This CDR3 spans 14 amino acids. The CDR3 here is CAWSVGGDSYEQFF. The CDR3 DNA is TGTGCCTGGAGTGTAGGAGGGGATTCCTACGAGCAGTTCTTC.

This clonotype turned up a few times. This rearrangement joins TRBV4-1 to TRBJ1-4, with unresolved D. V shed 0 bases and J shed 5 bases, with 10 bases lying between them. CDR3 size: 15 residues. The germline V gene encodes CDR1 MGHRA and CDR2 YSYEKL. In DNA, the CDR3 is TGCGCCAGCAGCCAAGATTGGCAGCCGAATGAAAAACTGTTTTTT. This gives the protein CASSQDWQPNEKLFF.

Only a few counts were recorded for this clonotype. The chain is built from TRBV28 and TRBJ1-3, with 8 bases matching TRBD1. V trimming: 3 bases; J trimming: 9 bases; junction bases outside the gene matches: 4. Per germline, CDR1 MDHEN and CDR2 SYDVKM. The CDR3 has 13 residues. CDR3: CASSFGTGVTIYF. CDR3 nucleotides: TGTGCCAGCAGTTTCGGGACAGGAGTCACCATATATTTT.

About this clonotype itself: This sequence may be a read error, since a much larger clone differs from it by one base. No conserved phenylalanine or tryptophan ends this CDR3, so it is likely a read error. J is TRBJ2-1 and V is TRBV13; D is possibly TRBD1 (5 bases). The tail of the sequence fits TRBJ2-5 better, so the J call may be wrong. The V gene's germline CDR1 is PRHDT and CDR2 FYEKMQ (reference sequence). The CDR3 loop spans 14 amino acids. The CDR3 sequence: CASSPQAGLETQYS. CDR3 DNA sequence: TGTGCCAGCAGCCCCCAAGCAGGGTTAGAGACCCAGTACTCC.

CDR3 nucleotides: TGTGCCTGGTACCTAGAGGGCTCTGGGGCCAACGTCCTGACTTTC. This translates into CAWYLEGSGANVLTF. V is TRBV30 and J is TRBJ2-6; D is possibly TRBD2 (5 bases). CDR3 size: 15 residues. Trimming stripped 5 bases from V and 0 bases from J, with 11 bases between. In germline, CDR1 is GTSNPN, CDR2 SVGIG (reference sequence).

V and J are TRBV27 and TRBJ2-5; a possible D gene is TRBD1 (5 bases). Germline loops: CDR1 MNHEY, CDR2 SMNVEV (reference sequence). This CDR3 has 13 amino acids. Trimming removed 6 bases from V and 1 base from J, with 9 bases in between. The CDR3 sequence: CASSDSPQETQYF. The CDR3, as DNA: TGTGCCAGCAGCGACAGTCCCCAAGAGACCCAGTACTTC.

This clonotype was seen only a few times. In DNA form, the CDR3 reads TGCGCCAGCAGTGAGGGACAGAGGATGTATGAGCAGTTCTTC. Protein: CASSEGQRMYEQFF. This rearrangement joins TRBV10-1 to TRBJ2-1; a possible D gene is TRBD1 (6 bases). CDR3 length equals 14 residues. Trimming stripped 2 bases from V and 8 bases from J, with 13 bases between. The germline V gene encodes CDR1 WNHNN and CDR2 SYGVQD (reference sequence).

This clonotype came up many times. The DNA for the CDR3 is TGTGCCAGCAGCACCTTGCGGACTAGCGGGAGGACAGATACGCAGTATTTT. It encodes CASSTLRTSGRTDTQYF. This rearrangement joins TRBV7-2 to TRBJ2-3; 14 bases map to TRBD2. Germline CDR1 reads SGHTA; CDR2 reads FQGNSA. The CDR3 length is 17 residues. Trimming took 5 bases from V and 3 from J; bases not matched to a gene: 7.

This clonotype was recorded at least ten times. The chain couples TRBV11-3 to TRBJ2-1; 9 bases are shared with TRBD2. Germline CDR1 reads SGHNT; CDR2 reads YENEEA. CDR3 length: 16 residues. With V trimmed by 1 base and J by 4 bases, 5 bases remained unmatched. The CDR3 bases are TGTGCCAGCAGCTTAGGTTTACTAGCGGGTTACAATGAGCAGTTCTTC. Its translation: CASSLGLLAGYNEQFF.

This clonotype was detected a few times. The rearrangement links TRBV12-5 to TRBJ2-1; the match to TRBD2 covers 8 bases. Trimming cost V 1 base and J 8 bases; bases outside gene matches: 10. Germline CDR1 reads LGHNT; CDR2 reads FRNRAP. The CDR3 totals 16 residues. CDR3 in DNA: TGTGCTAGTGGTTTGGACCCCTGGACTAGCCAGTATGAGCAGTTCTTC. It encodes CASGLDPWTSQYEQFF. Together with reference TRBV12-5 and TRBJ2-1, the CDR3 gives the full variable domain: DARVTQTPRHKVTEMGQEVTMRCQPILGHNTVFWYRQTMMQGLELLAYFRNRAPLDDSGMPKDRFSAEMPDATLATLKIQPSEPRDSAVYFCASGLDPWTSQYEQFFGPGTRLTVL.

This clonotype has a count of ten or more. CDR3 loop: CASSLKGRLGGYTF. The DNA for the CDR3 is TGTGCCAGCAGTTTAAAAGGCAGGCTAGGTGGCTACACCTTC. This chain uses TRBV27 with TRBJ1-2; D ambiguous. Germline CDR1 is MNHEY and CDR2 is SMNVEV (reference sequence). V was pared by 2 bases and J by 7 bases, with 14 bases between. The CDR3 runs 14 residues.

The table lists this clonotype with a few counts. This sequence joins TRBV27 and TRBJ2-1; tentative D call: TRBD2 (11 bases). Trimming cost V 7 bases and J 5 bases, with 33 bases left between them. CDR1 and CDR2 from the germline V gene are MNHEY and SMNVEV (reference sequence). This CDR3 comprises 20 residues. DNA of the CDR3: TGTGCCAGCACCAGCGACAGGGGGCGACTAGCGGGACCCATGAACAATGAGCAGTTCTTC. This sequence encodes CASTSDRGRLAGPMNNEQFF.

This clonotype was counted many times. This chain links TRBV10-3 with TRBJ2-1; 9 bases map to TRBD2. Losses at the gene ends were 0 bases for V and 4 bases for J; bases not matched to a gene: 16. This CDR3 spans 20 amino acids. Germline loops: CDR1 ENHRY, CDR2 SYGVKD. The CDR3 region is CAISESISTSGGGGYNEQFF. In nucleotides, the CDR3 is TGTGCCATCAGTGAGTCGATCTCGACTAGCGGAGGGGGGGGATACAATGAGCAGTTCTTC.

The CDR3 spells CASSAPRGGDRATEAFF. In DNA form, the CDR3 reads TGTGCCAGCAGCGCCCCCCGGGGAGGGGACAGGGCTACTGAAGCTTTCTTT. The chain couples TRBV9 to TRBJ1-1; TRBD1 agrees at 9 bases. The trim removed 3 bases at V and 5 bases at J, leaving 14 bases unmatched. CDR1 is SGDLS and CDR2 is YYNGEE in the germline V gene. CDR3 length: 17 amino acids.

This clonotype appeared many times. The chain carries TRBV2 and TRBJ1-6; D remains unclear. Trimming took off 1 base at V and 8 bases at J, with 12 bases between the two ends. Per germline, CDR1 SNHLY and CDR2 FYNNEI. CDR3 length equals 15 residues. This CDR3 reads CASSEGRVSHSPLHF. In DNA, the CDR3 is TGTGCCAGCAGTGAAGGGAGGGTTTCGCATTCACCCCTCCACTTT.

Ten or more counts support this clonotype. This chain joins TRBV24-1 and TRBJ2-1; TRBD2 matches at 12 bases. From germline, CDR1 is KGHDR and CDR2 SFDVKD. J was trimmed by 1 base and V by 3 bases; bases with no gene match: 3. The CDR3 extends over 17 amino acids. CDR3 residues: CATSDATSGGSYNEQFF. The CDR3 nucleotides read TGTGCCACCAGTGATGCAACTAGCGGGGGGTCCTACAATGAGCAGTTCTTC.